This TCR beta chain was recovered during a study of blood T cell repertoires in COVID-19. In germline, CDR1 is MGHRA, CDR2 YSYEKL. This CDR3 spans 15 amino acids. V dropped 4 bases and J dropped 8; count of bases not matched to a gene: 9. Generated by immunoSEQ multiplex PCR, the TCRdb table keeps only in-frame clones and is missing some. Among 180,000 or so clones listed, roughly 73% were seen once. The sequencing input was peripheral blood. V gene TRBV4-1 combines with J gene TRBJ2-1; TRBD1 matches 9 bases. The TCR was taken from an elderly woman with active or convalescent COVID-19. CDR3 sequence: CASSRQWTGEDEQFF. The CDR3 DNA reads as TGCGCCAGCAGCCGCCAATGGACAGGGGAAGATGAGCAGTTCTTC.